The next 26 T cell receptor beta chains were all read from a single sample in a study of a mutant IDH1 vaccine in newly diagnosed glioma (dated by TCRdb to 2020 to 2023). In light of the paper, this sample's time point label describes: week 23, last vaccination. A 20-mer mutant IDH1 peptide at 300 micrograms in Montanide made up each vaccine dose, which was injected subcutaneously together with topical imiquimod. Library generation was performed with the immunoSEQ multiplex PCR assay. TCRdb took over this immuneACCESS table, retaining in-frame rearrangements with V and J assigned. Such tables are incomplete; in checked studies, under half of the missing clones stem from an unresolved V gene, and the remainder is unexplained. This sample has approximately 82,000 clones in its table, and 70% to 90% of those were observed once. The ten most abundant clones make up under 2.5% of the sample. Their antigens remain unidentified.

The specimen was PBMCs, collected from a glioma patient whose treatment included an IDH1 peptide vaccine. All receptors come from a man aged 25 to 45 with glioma. Some clones in this sample may be carry-over from other donors' samples.

This chain uses TRBV5-1 with TRBJ1-6; the match to TRBD1 covers 7 bases. The germline CDR1 and CDR2 sequences are SGHRS and YFSETQ. This CDR3 is 15 amino acids long. V dropped 5 bases and J dropped 10; count of bases not matched to a gene: 12. CDR3 amino acids: CASSLVNRGYSPLHF. CDR3 nucleotide sequence: TGCGCCAGCAGTCTGGTGAACAGGGGTTACTCACCCCTCCACTTT.

V usage is TRBV5-1 and J usage is TRBJ2-1; a possible D gene is TRBD1 (6 bases). CDR3 length equals 18 residues. CDR1 SGHRS and CDR2 YFSETQ come from the germline V gene. Trimming pared 0 bases from V and 7 bases from J, leaving 23 bases between. CDR3: CASSLAGRGETWRNEQFF. In DNA form, the CDR3 reads TGCGCCAGCAGCTTGGCCGGCAGGGGAGAAACGTGGAGGAATGAGCAGTTCTTC. The full variable domain, in which reference TRBV5-1 and TRBJ2-1 provide the parts outside the CDR3, is KAGVTQTPRYLIKTRGQQVTLSCSPISGHRSVSWYQQTPGQGLQFLFEYFSETQRNKGNFPGRFSGRQFSNSRSEMNVSTLELGDSALYLCASSLAGRGETWRNEQFFGPGTRLTVL.

This chain joins TRBV7-9 and TRBJ1-1; D is unclear. The CDR3 sequence is 14 residues long. Germline loops: CDR1 SEHNR, CDR2 FQNEAQ (reference sequence). Trimming pared 2 bases from V and 4 bases from J, leaving 11 bases between. The CDR3 loop reads CASSLYSFGTEAFF. The DNA of the CDR3 is TGTGCCAGCAGCTTATACTCGTTCGGCACTGAAGCTTTCTTT.

The chain couples TRBV19 to TRBJ2-7, with 13 bases that match TRBD2. V lost 3 bases, J lost 2 bases, and 10 bases stayed unmatched. The CDR3 covers 18 residues. Germline V lookup: CDR1 LNHDA, CDR2 SQIVND (reference sequence). CDR3 in DNA: TGTGCCAGTAGTATTGGGACTAGCGGGACAAAACTCGCCTACGAGCAGTACTTC. It specifies CASSIGTSGTKLAYEQYF. The full variable domain, in which reference TRBV19 and TRBJ2-7 provide the parts outside the CDR3, is DGGITQSPKYLFRKEGQNVTLSCEQNLNHDAMYWYRQDPGQGLRLIYYSQIVNDFQKGDIAEGYSVSREKKESFPLTVTSAQKNPTAFYLCASSIGTSGTKLAYEQYFGPGTRLTVT.

V and J are TRBV5-1 and TRBJ2-2; TRBD1 or TRBD2 may be the D gene (6 bases each). Germline loops: CDR1 SGHRS, CDR2 YFSETQ. V lost 4 bases to trimming and J lost 4 bases, with 14 bases between them. CDR3 length: 15 residues. The CDR3 DNA reads TGCGCCAGCAGCCTACAGGGAGGAACCACCGGGGAGCTGTTTTTT. Residues: CASSLQGGTTGELFF.

The rearrangement joins TRBV19 to TRBJ2-1; weak D call: TRBD2 (6 bases). The germline CDR1 and CDR2 sequences are LNHDA and SQIVND (reference sequence). This CDR3 comprises 13 residues. The germline V and J ends were trimmed by 1 base and 10 bases, with 11 bases remaining between them. CDR3 protein: CASSIGEGLEQFF. The CDR3 DNA follows: TGTGCCAGTAGTATAGGTGAGGGACTGGAGCAGTTCTTC. Full variable domain (rest looked up from reference TRBV19 and TRBJ2-1): DGGITQSPKYLFRKEGQNVTLSCEQNLNHDAMYWYRQDPGQGLRLIYYSQIVNDFQKGDIAEGYSVSREKKESFPLTVTSAQKNPTAFYLCASSIGEGLEQFFGPGTRLTVL.

The gene calls are TRBV19 and TRBJ2-1; D call uncertain. From germline, CDR1 is LNHDA and CDR2 SQIVND (reference sequence). CDR3 length: 15 amino acids. V dropped 11 bases and J dropped 8 bases, with 25 bases sitting between them. DNA of the CDR3: TGTGCCGAGCACGACTGGCCTTCCAACTGGCATGAGCAGTTCTTC. This codes for CAEHDWPSNWHEQFF.

The gene calls are TRBV6-4 and TRBJ1-1, with D possibly matching TRBD1 (5 bases). This CDR3 has 12 amino acids. Germline V lookup: CDR1 MRHNA, CDR2 SNTAGT. The CDR3 DNA reads TGTGCTCCTCTCTCAGGGACCACTGAAGCTTTCTTT. It codes for CAPLSGTTEAFF.

V usage is TRBV19 and J usage is TRBJ1-5; perhaps TRBD1 as D (6 bases). V lost 7 bases and J 2 bases, leaving 18 bases between the germline ends. Germline-derived CDR1 and CDR2 are LNHDA and SQIVND (reference sequence). The CDR3 totals 16 residues. This CDR3 is CASNGGGFRGNQPQHF. The CDR3 coding sequence is TGTGCCAGTAACGGGGGCGGTTTCCGAGGCAATCAGCCCCAGCATTTT.

This chain joins TRBV28 and TRBJ1-4; maybe TRBD1 (6 bases). V was clipped by 2 bases and J by 7 bases, with 14 bases between them. Per the germline V gene, CDR1 is MDHEN and CDR2 is SYDVKM. This CDR3 region has 15 residues. The CDR3 region is CASSLITGRLEKLFF. The CDR3 nucleotides read TGTGCCAGCAGTTTAATTACAGGGAGACTTGAAAAACTGTTTTTT. The complete variable domain, with remaining parts taken from reference TRBV28 and TRBJ1-4, reads DVKVTQSSRYLVKRTGEKVFLECVQDMDHENMFWYRQDPGLGLRLIYFSYDVKMKEKGDIPEGYSVSREKKERFSLILESASTNQTSMYLCASSLITGRLEKLFFGSGTQLSVL.

The chain couples TRBV2 to TRBJ1-5; D unresolved. Germline-derived CDR1 and CDR2 are SNHLY and FYNNEI. Trimming cost V 5 bases and J 4 bases, with 9 bases left between them. There are 13 residues in the CDR3. CDR3 bases: TGTGCCAGCAGTTGGGGTCCGAATCAGCCCCAGCATTTT. This gives the protein CASSWGPNQPQHF.

V gene TRBV6-1 combines with J gene TRBJ1-5, with TRBD1 matching 8 bases. V dropped 6 bases and J dropped 2; count of bases not matched to a gene: 6. This CDR3 is built from 15 residues. Germline V lookup: CDR1 MNHNS, CDR2 SASEGT. CDR3 coding DNA: TGTGCCAGCAGAGGACAGGGCGGGGGCAATCAGCCCCAGCATTTT. It is translated as CASRGQGGGNQPQHF.

This rearrangement joins TRBV29-1 to TRBJ1-2; unclear D gene. The CDR3 covers 11 residues. The germline V and J ends were trimmed by 4 bases and 4 bases, with 7 bases remaining between them. Per the germline V gene, CDR1 is SQVTM and CDR2 is ANQGSEA. For the CDR3, the DNA is TGCAGCGTTGTTGAGGTCTATGGCTACACCTTC. Amino acid sequence: CSVVEVYGYTF.

V and J are TRBV6-5 and TRBJ2-3; the D is unclear. The germline V gene encodes CDR1 MNHEY and CDR2 SVGAGI. V lost 0 bases and J 6 bases, leaving 7 bases between the germline ends. The CDR3 has 13 amino acids. CDR3 region: CASSYSFGDTQYF. The CDR3 DNA reads as TGTGCCAGCAGTTACTCGTTCGGGGATACGCAGTATTTT.

V usage is TRBV10-1 and J usage is TRBJ1-1; 9 bases align to TRBD1. Germline V CDR1 and CDR2: WNHNN, SYGVQD (reference sequence). The CDR3 has 14 residues. V shed 6 bases and J 5 bases; nucleotides not matched to a gene: 7. The CDR3 nucleotides read TGCGCCAGCAGCCACGGACAGGGGCCGACTGAAGCTTTCTTT. This encodes CASSHGQGPTEAFF.

V usage is TRBV11-2 and J usage is TRBJ2-2; D call uncertain. The CDR3 has 15 amino acids. From germline, CDR1 is SGHAT and CDR2 FQNNGV. V lost 5 bases and J 1 base, leaving 11 bases between the germline ends. The CDR3 is CASSPLGLNTGELFF. The CDR3 DNA is TGTGCCAGCAGCCCACTGGGCCTGAACACCGGGGAGCTGTTTTTT.

The chain has TRBV6-5 and TRBJ1-5; TRBD1 is a possible D gene (6 bases). The germline CDR1 and CDR2 sequences are MNHEY and SVGAGI. The CDR3 is 13 amino acids. V lost 4 bases and J lost 9, with 13 bases in between. Here the CDR3 DNA reads TGTGCCAGCAGTTGGACAGCCACGGCGCCCCAGCATTTT. Its protein is CASSWTATAPQHF.

The rearrangement uses TRBV29-1 and TRBJ2-3, with TRBD2 matching 8 bases. This CDR3 spans 14 amino acids. With 3 bases clipped from V and 2 bases from J, the junction kept 4 bases outside the gene matches. The V gene's germline CDR1 is SQVTM and CDR2 ANQGSEA. The CDR3: CSVERGVTTDTQYF. CDR3 nucleotides: TGCAGCGTTGAGCGGGGGGTCACCACAGATACGCAGTATTTT.

CDR3 nucleotide sequence: TGTGCCAGCAGCTTGGGAAACACAGGGGGCACTGAAGCTTTCTTT. Translating it yields CASSLGNTGGTEAFF. The chain uses TRBV7-9 and TRBJ1-1; TRBD1 matches at 8 bases. Germline CDR1 is SEHNR and CDR2 is FQNEAQ (reference sequence). The CDR3 has 15 amino acids. Trimming took 3 bases from V and 4 from J; bases not matched to a gene: 7.

This chain links TRBV9 with TRBJ1-4, with TRBD1 identical over 8 bases. CDR1 SGDLS and CDR2 YYNGEE come from the germline V gene. Trimming cost V 4 bases and J 8 bases; bases outside gene matches: 7. The CDR3 loop spans 14 amino acids. CDR3 residues: CASSPGQGWEKLFF. In nucleotides, the CDR3 is TGTGCCAGCAGCCCAGGACAGGGCTGGGAAAAACTGTTTTTT.

The V call is TRBV6-4, the J call TRBJ2-7, with 12 bases matching TRBD2. Germline CDR1 is MRHNA and CDR2 is SNTAGT. This CDR3 contains 15 residues. With V trimmed by 5 bases and J by 2 bases, 4 bases remained unmatched. CDR3: CASSQLAGGTYEQYF. In nucleotides, the CDR3 is TGTGCCAGCAGTCAACTAGCGGGAGGAACCTACGAGCAGTACTTC.

The chain links TRBV19 to TRBJ2-7, with D possibly TRBD2 on 6 matching bases. The germline V gene has CDR1 LNHDA and CDR2 SQIVND (reference sequence). Between the trimmed V and J ends, which lost 1 base and 3 bases, there was a span of 13 bases. CDR3 length: 15 amino acids. In nucleotides, the CDR3 is TGTGCCAGTAGTATAGGGGGGGTCGGATTCTACGAGCAGTACTTC. This encodes CASSIGGVGFYEQYF.

V and J are TRBV2 and TRBJ2-7; D remains unclear. The CDR3 runs to 15 residues. The V end was cut by 3 bases, the J end by 1 base, with 13 bases between. Germline-derived CDR1 and CDR2 are SNHLY and FYNNEI. The CDR3 DNA follows: TGTGCCAGCAGTGATAGACCGCTTCTATCCTACGAGCAGTACTTC. This sequence encodes CASSDRPLLSYEQYF.

J is TRBJ1-3 and V is TRBV10-3; tentative D call: TRBD1 (6 bases). Trimming took 3 bases from V and 0 from J, leaving 12 bases between them. Germline V gene data show CDR1 as ENHRY and CDR2 as SYGVKD. The CDR3 runs to 16 residues. The CDR3 bases are TGTGCCATCAGTGAAACTAACAGGGCCTCTGGAAACACCATATATTTT. It codes for CAISETNRASGNTIYF.

The chain has TRBV7-9 and TRBJ2-7; the match to TRBD2 covers 12 bases. This CDR3 spans 15 amino acids. V was pared by 4 bases and J by 4 bases, with 5 bases of the junction left unmatched. Germline lookup yields CDR1 SEHNR and CDR2 FQNEAQ (reference sequence). The CDR3 spells CASSSTSGSIYEQYF. Here the CDR3 DNA reads TGTGCCAGCAGCTCGACTAGCGGGAGTATATACGAGCAGTACTTC. Using reference TRBV7-9 and TRBJ2-7 for the parts outside the CDR3, the full variable domain is DTGVSQNPRHKITKRGQNVTFRCDPISEHNRLYWYRQTLGQGPEFLTYFQNEAQLEKSRLLSDRFSAERPKGSFSTLEIQRTEQGDSAMYLCASSSTSGSIYEQYFGPGTRLTVT.

The chain uses TRBV9 and TRBJ2-1, with 7 bases fitting TRBD1. The CDR3 runs to 14 residues. Germline loops: CDR1 SGDLS, CDR2 YYNGEE. V lost 4 bases to trimming and J lost 2 bases; unmatched junction nucleotides: 3. CDR3 sequence: CASSPTGTYNEQFF. DNA of the CDR3: TGTGCCAGCAGCCCGACAGGGACCTACAATGAGCAGTTCTTC.